The rows below give T cell receptor beta chains drawn from one sample of a study. Via MiXCR, TCRdb re-called the 5' RACE reads, giving one row per CDR3 protein. This sample carries about 5,700 distinct CDR3 sequences, around a third of them seen once, and the ten largest clones take 4.5% to 7%. Sequencing was performed on naive CD4+ T cells sorted from a lymph node. These TCRs come from a female donor with breast cancer. CDR3s include the opening cysteine and the closing phenylalanine or tryptophan. D genes are given only for firm matches. Rows may omit the clone size; those that give it use once, few, many or a size class.

v_call: TRBV7-8
d_call: TRBD1
j_call: TRBJ2-7
clone_size: medium-sized
cdr3_aa: CASSPETGGWGQYF
cdr3_nt: TGTGCCAGCAGCCCAGAAACAGGGGGCTGGGGGCAGTACTTC

v_call: TRBV6-2/TRBV6-3
d_call: -
j_call: TRBJ1-5
clone_size: medium-sized
cdr3_aa: CASRDDGNQPQHF
cdr3_nt: TGTGCCAGCAGAGATGACGGGAATCAGCCCCAGCATTTT

v_call: TRBV10-3
d_call: TRBD2
j_call: TRBJ2-1
clone_size: few
cdr3_aa: CAMGLAGGSGEQFF
cdr3_nt: TGTGCCATGGGGTTGGCGGGAGGATCCGGTGAGCAGTTCTTC

v_call: TRBV7-2
d_call: TRBD1
j_call: TRBJ1-2
clone_size: medium-sized
cdr3_aa: CASSRDLGTGSDYGYTF
cdr3_nt: TGTGCCAGCAGCAGAGATCTCGGGACAGGGTCAGACTATGGCTACACCTTC

v_call: TRBV4-1
d_call: -
j_call: TRBJ1-6
clone_size: -
cdr3_aa: CASRQESRVNLSPLHF
cdr3_nt: TGCGCCAGCAGGCAAGAAAGTAGAGTCAATCTTTCACCCCTCCACTTT

v_call: TRBV5-1
d_call: -
j_call: TRBJ2-5
clone_size: -
cdr3_aa: CASSSLEGEETQYF
cdr3_nt: TGCGCCAGCAGCTCCCTGGAGGGGGAGGAGACCCAGTACTTC

v_call: TRBV7-2
d_call: -
j_call: TRBJ2-1
clone_size: -
cdr3_aa: CASTPPGDEQFF
cdr3_nt: TGTGCCAGCACCCCCCCCGGGGATGAGCAGTTCTTC

v_call: TRBV12-3/TRBV12-4
d_call: -
j_call: TRBJ2-7
clone_size: medium-sized
cdr3_aa: CASSLTGISYEQYF
cdr3_nt: TGTGCCAGCAGCCTAACCGGGATCTCCTACGAGCAGTACTTC

v_call: TRBV29-1
d_call: -
j_call: TRBJ2-3
clone_size: -
cdr3_aa: CSVEPQGSDTQYF
cdr3_nt: TGCAGCGTTGAACCGCAGGGATCAGATACGCAGTATTTT

v_call: TRBV20-1
d_call: -
j_call: TRBJ2-5
clone_size: medium-sized
cdr3_aa: CSASGSLGGSQYF
cdr3_nt: TGCAGTGCGTCCGGGTCCTTGGGGGGCTCCCAGTACTTC

v_call: TRBV28
d_call: -
j_call: TRBJ2-6
clone_size: few
cdr3_aa: CASSLGALGANVLTF
cdr3_nt: TGTGCCAGCAGTTTAGGGGCCCTTGGGGCCAACGTCCTGACTTTC

v_call: TRBV20-1
d_call: TRBD1
j_call: TRBJ2-1
clone_size: -
cdr3_aa: CSTKQGAGYEQSF
cdr3_nt: TGCAGTACCAAACAGGGGGCTGGGTATGAGCAGTCCTTC

v_call: TRBV4-1
d_call: -
j_call: TRBJ2-7
clone_size: medium-sized
cdr3_aa: CASSQDPAQLPYEQYF
cdr3_nt: TGCGCCAGCAGCCAAGATCCAGCACAACTCCCCTACGAGCAGTACTTC

v_call: TRBV7-2
d_call: TRBD1
j_call: TRBJ2-2
clone_size: -
cdr3_aa: CASSLKQGVGELFF
cdr3_nt: TGTGCCAGCAGCTTAAAACAGGGGGTGGGGGAGCTGTTTTTT

v_call: TRBV18
d_call: TRBD1
j_call: TRBJ2-2
clone_size: -
cdr3_aa: CASGTENTGELFF
cdr3_nt: TGTGCCAGCGGGACAGAGAACACCGGGGAGCTGTTTTTT

v_call: TRBV30
d_call: -
j_call: TRBJ1-4
clone_size: -
cdr3_aa: CAWTRPGREKLFF
cdr3_nt: TGTGCCTGGACCCGCCCCGGGAGGGAAAAACTGTTTTTT

v_call: TRBV2
d_call: -
j_call: TRBJ2-5
clone_size: medium-sized
cdr3_aa: CASVAVQETQYF
cdr3_nt: TGTGCCAGCGTGGCGGTCCAAGAGACCCAGTACTTC

v_call: TRBV19
d_call: TRBD1
j_call: TRBJ2-2
clone_size: -
cdr3_aa: CASSITGTANTGELFF
cdr3_nt: TGTGCCAGTAGTATCACCGGGACAGCGAACACCGGGGAGCTGTTTTTT

v_call: TRBV20-1
d_call: -
j_call: TRBJ2-7
clone_size: -
cdr3_aa: CSARDGGRTATEKREQYF
cdr3_nt: TGCAGTGCTAGAGATGGGGGGAGAACCGCGACAGAAAAGAGGGAGCAGTACTTC

v_call: TRBV10-3
d_call: -
j_call: TRBJ1-1
clone_size: medium-sized
cdr3_aa: CAISGRGNTEAFF
cdr3_nt: TGTGCCATCAGTGGCAGGGGTAATACTGAAGCTTTCTTT

v_call: TRBV20-1
d_call: -
j_call: TRBJ1-3
clone_size: -
cdr3_aa: CSARGSRRVSGNTIYF
cdr3_nt: TGCAGTGCTAGGGGTAGTAGGAGAGTCTCTGGAAACACCATATATTTT

v_call: TRBV7-2
d_call: TRBD1
j_call: TRBJ2-7
clone_size: -
cdr3_aa: CASSRTGGNEQYF
cdr3_nt: TGTGCCAGCAGCCGAACAGGGGGGAACGAGCAGTACTTC

v_call: TRBV7-8
d_call: -
j_call: TRBJ1-2
clone_size: few
cdr3_aa: CASSIRAANHQDGYTF
cdr3_nt: TGTGCCAGCAGCATACGTGCAGCCAATCACCAAGATGGCTACACCTTC

v_call: TRBV20-1
d_call: TRBD2
j_call: TRBJ2-1
clone_size: medium-sized
cdr3_aa: CSARPLVMREGHNEQFF
cdr3_nt: TGCAGTGCTAGACCCTTGGTGATGCGGGAGGGTCACAATGAGCAGTTCTTC

v_call: TRBV7-3
d_call: -
j_call: TRBJ2-5
clone_size: few
cdr3_aa: CASSLAAQGLKTQYF
cdr3_nt: TGTGCCAGCAGCTTAGCAGCACAGGGTTTAAAGACCCAGTACTTC

v_call: TRBV30
d_call: -
j_call: TRBJ1-1
clone_size: -
cdr3_aa: CAWSLSWDPGTEAFF
cdr3_nt: TGTGCCTGGAGTCTCTCTTGGGACCCGGGCACTGAAGCTTTCTTT

v_call: TRBV4-3
d_call: -
j_call: TRBJ1-3
clone_size: once
cdr3_aa: CSSSQAGEGDTIYF
cdr3_nt: TGCTCCAGCAGCCAAGCAGGGGAAGGGGACACCATATATTTT

v_call: TRBV27
d_call: -
j_call: TRBJ1-3
clone_size: -
cdr3_aa: CASSRVGGSGNTICF
cdr3_nt: TGTGCCAGCAGCCGAGTGGGGGGATCTGGAAACACCATATGTTTT

v_call: TRBV28
d_call: -
j_call: TRBJ2-5
clone_size: medium-sized
cdr3_aa: CASSSGEETQYF
cdr3_nt: TGTGCCAGCAGTTCGGGCGAAGAGACCCAGTACTTC

v_call: TRBV6-5
d_call: -
j_call: TRBJ1-2
clone_size: -
cdr3_aa: CASSQGRSYGYTF
cdr3_nt: TGTGCCAGCAGCCAGGGACGATCCTATGGCTACACCTTC

v_call: TRBV10-3
d_call: TRBD2
j_call: TRBJ2-3
clone_size: medium-sized
cdr3_aa: CAISGTSGSADTQYF
cdr3_nt: TGTGCCATCAGTGGGACTAGCGGGAGTGCCGATACGCAGTATTTT

v_call: TRBV7-9
d_call: -
j_call: TRBJ1-4
clone_size: few
cdr3_aa: CASSPYRSTNEKLFF
cdr3_nt: TGTGCCAGCAGCCCGTACAGGTCAACTAATGAAAAACTGTTTTTT

v_call: TRBV20-1
d_call: TRBD2
j_call: TRBJ2-5
clone_size: few
cdr3_aa: CSARGTSGRYQETQYF
cdr3_nt: TGCAGTGCTAGAGGGACTAGCGGGAGGTACCAAGAGACCCAGTACTTC

v_call: TRBV7-7
d_call: TRBD2
j_call: TRBJ2-2
clone_size: few
cdr3_aa: CASSPGLAGTGELFF
cdr3_nt: TGTGCTAGCAGCCCGGGACTAGCGGGAACCGGGGAGCTGTTTTTT

v_call: TRBV29-1
d_call: -
j_call: TRBJ2-3
clone_size: -
cdr3_aa: CSVAVSTDTQYF
cdr3_nt: TGCAGCGTTGCGGTATCTACAGATACGCAGTATTTT

v_call: TRBV20-1
d_call: -
j_call: TRBJ2-1
clone_size: once
cdr3_aa: CSAAAHNNEQFF
cdr3_nt: TGCAGTGCTGCAGCCCATAACAATGAGCAGTTCTTC

v_call: TRBV5-1
d_call: -
j_call: TRBJ1-1
clone_size: -
cdr3_aa: CASSLAVSANTEAFF
cdr3_nt: TGCGCCAGCAGCTTGGCCGTCTCGGCGAACACTGAAGCTTTCTTT

v_call: TRBV3-1
d_call: -
j_call: TRBJ2-5
clone_size: -
cdr3_aa: CASSLPQETQYF
cdr3_nt: TGTGCCAGCAGTCTCCCCCAAGAGACCCAGTACTTC

v_call: TRBV5-1
d_call: TRBD2
j_call: TRBJ2-3
clone_size: -
cdr3_aa: CASSYSGSGDTQYF
cdr3_nt: TGCGCCAGCAGCTATAGCGGGAGTGGAGATACGCAGTATTTT

v_call: TRBV30
d_call: -
j_call: TRBJ2-2
clone_size: -
cdr3_aa: CAWTRGRRSTGELFF
cdr3_nt: TGTGCCTGGACTAGAGGTCGCAGGAGCACCGGGGAGCTGTTTTTT

v_call: TRBV12-3/TRBV12-4
d_call: -
j_call: TRBJ1-3
clone_size: -
cdr3_aa: CASSPPGTVGNTIYF
cdr3_nt: TGTGCCAGCAGTCCTCCAGGGACGGTCGGAAACACCATATATTTT

v_call: TRBV14
d_call: -
j_call: TRBJ2-3
clone_size: medium-sized
cdr3_aa: CASSQARRDTQYF
cdr3_nt: TGTGCCAGCAGCCAAGCGAGGAGGGATACGCAGTATTTT

v_call: TRBV7-9
d_call: TRBD2
j_call: TRBJ2-1
clone_size: medium-sized
cdr3_aa: CASSSRTSGGYEQFF
cdr3_nt: TGTGCCAGCAGCTCCCGGACTAGCGGAGGATATGAGCAGTTCTTC

v_call: TRBV6-5
d_call: -
j_call: TRBJ2-7
clone_size: few
cdr3_aa: CASRGRAYELYF
cdr3_nt: TGTGCCAGCAGGGGTAGGGCCTACGAGCTGTACTTC

v_call: TRBV12-3/TRBV12-4
d_call: -
j_call: TRBJ1-4
clone_size: few
cdr3_aa: CASSLEPGFPEKLFF
cdr3_nt: TGTGCCAGCAGTTTAGAACCCGGGTTTCCAGAAAAACTGTTTTTT

v_call: TRBV20-1
d_call: -
j_call: TRBJ2-3
clone_size: -
cdr3_aa: CSAAGGASLTDTQYF
cdr3_nt: TGCAGTGCTGCCGGAGGGGCCTCCCTCACAGATACGCAGTATTTT

v_call: TRBV4-1
d_call: -
j_call: TRBJ1-5
clone_size: few
cdr3_aa: CTSSPLWIPGNQPQHF
cdr3_nt: TGCACCAGCAGCCCGCTTTGGATTCCGGGCAATCAGCCCCAGCATTTT

v_call: TRBV3-1
d_call: -
j_call: TRBJ1-1
clone_size: medium-sized
cdr3_aa: CASSQDPSIIRVFF
cdr3_nt: TGTGCCAGCAGCCAAGACCCCTCAATCATCAGGGTTTTCTTT

v_call: TRBV7-9
d_call: -
j_call: TRBJ2-1
clone_size: -
cdr3_aa: CASSLGGRRGNEQFF
cdr3_nt: TGTGCCAGCAGCTTGGGCGGCAGGAGAGGCAATGAGCAGTTCTTC

v_call: TRBV5-1
d_call: TRBD1
j_call: TRBJ1-2
clone_size: medium-sized
cdr3_aa: CASSFETGGYGYTF
cdr3_nt: TGCGCCAGCAGCTTTGAGACAGGGGGCTATGGCTACACCTTC

v_call: TRBV11-1
d_call: -
j_call: TRBJ2-7
clone_size: -
cdr3_aa: CASSSSGRREQYF
cdr3_nt: TGTGCCAGCAGCTCCTCAGGGAGGCGCGAGCAGTACTTC